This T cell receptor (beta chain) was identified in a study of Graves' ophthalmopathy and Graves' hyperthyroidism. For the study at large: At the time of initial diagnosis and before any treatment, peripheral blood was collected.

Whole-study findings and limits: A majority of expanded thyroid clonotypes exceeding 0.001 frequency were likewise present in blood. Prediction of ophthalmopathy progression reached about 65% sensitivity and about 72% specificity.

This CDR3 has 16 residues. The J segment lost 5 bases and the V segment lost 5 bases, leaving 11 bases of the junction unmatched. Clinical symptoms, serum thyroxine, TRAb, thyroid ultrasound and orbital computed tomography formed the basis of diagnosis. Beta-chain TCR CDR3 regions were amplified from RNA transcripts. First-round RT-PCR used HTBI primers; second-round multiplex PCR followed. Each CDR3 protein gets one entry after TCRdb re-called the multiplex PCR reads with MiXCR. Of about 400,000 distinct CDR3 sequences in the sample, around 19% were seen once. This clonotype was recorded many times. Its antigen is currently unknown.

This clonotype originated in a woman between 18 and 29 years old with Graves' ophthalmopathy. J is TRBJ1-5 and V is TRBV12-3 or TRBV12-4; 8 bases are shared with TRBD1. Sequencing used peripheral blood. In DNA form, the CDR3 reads TGTGCCAGCAGTCCGGCGTGGGGGACAGGAGATCAGCCCCAGCATTTT. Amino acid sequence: CASSPAWGTGDQPQHF.